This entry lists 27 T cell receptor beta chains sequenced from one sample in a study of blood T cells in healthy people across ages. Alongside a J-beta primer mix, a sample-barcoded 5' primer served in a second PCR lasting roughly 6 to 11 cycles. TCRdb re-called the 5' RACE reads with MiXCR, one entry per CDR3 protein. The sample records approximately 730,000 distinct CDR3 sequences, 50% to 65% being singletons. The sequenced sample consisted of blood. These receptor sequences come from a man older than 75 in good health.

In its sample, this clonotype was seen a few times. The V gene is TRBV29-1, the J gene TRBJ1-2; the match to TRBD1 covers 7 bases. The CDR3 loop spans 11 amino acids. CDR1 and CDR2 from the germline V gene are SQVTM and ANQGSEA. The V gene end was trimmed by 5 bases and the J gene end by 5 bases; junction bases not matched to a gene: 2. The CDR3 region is CSVTGDYGYTF. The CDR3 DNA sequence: TGCAGCGTTACAGGGGATTATGGCTACACCTTC.

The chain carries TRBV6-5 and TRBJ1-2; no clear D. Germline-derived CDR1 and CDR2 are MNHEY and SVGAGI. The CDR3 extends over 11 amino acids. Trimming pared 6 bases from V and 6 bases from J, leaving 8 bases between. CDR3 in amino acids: CASRVRDGYTF. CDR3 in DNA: TGTGCCAGCAGGGTTAGGGATGGCTACACCTTC.

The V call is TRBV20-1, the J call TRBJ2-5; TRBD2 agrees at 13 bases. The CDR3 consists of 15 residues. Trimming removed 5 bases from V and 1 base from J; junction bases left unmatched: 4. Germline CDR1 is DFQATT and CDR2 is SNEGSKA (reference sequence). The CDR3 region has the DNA TGCAGTGCTCGGGGACTAGCGGGATCCCAAGAGACCCAGTACTTC. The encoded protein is CSARGLAGSQETQYF.

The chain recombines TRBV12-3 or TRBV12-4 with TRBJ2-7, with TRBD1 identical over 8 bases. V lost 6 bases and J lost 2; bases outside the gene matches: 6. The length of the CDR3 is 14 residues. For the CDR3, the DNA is TGTGCCAGCAGATCGGGACAGGTCCCCTACGAGCAGTACTTC. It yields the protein CASRSGQVPYEQYF.

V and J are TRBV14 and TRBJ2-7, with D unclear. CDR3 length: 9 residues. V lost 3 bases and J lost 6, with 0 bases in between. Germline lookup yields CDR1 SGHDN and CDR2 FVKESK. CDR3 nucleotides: TGTGCCAGCAGCCACGAGCAGTACTTC. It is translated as CASSHEQYF.

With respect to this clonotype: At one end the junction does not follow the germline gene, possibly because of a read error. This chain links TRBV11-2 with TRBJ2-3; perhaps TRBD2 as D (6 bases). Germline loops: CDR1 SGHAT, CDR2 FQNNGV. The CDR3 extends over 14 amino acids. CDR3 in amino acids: CASSLVAVDRYAYF. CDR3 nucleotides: TGTGCCAGTAGCTTAGTAGCGGTTGACAGATACGCGTATTTT.

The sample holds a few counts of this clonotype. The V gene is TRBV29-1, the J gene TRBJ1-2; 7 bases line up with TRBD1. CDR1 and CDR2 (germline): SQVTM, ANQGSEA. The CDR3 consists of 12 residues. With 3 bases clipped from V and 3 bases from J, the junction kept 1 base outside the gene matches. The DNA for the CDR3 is TGCAGCGTTGAGGGGACAGACTATGGCTACACCTTC. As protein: CSVEGTDYGYTF.

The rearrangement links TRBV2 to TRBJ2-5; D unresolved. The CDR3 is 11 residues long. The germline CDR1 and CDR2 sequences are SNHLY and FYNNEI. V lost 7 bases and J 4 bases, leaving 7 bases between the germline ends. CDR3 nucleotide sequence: TGTGCCAGCAATCCGGGAGAGACCCAGTACTTC. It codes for CASNPGETQYF. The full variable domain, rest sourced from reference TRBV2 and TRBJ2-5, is EPEVTQTPSHQVTQMGQEVILRCVPISNHLYFYWYRQILGQKVEFLVSFYNNEISEKSEIFDDQFSVERPDGSNFTLKIRSTKLEDSAMYFCASNPGETQYFGPGTRLLVL.

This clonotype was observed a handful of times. The CDR3 protein is CASSAGTGYNSPLHF. CDR3 bases: TGTGCCAGCAGTGCCGGGACAGGGTATAATTCACCCCTCCACTTT. The V and J genes are TRBV2 and TRBJ1-6; 9 positions match TRBD1. V shed 4 bases and J 4 bases; nucleotides not matched to a gene: 2. The CDR3 contains 15 residues. The germline V gene encodes CDR1 SNHLY and CDR2 FYNNEI. Supplemented by reference TRBV2 and TRBJ1-6, the full variable domain reads EPEVTQTPSHQVTQMGQEVILRCVPISNHLYFYWYRQILGQKVEFLVSFYNNEISEKSEIFDDQFSVERPDGSNFTLKIRSTKLEDSAMYFCASSAGTGYNSPLHFGNGTRLTVT.

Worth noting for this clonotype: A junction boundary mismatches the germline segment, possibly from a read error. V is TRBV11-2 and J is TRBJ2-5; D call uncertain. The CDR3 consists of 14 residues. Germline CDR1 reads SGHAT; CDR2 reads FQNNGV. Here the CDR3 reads CTSSFSTGYNEQYF. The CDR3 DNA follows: TGTACCAGCAGCTTCAGTACTGGTTACAATGAGCAGTACTTC. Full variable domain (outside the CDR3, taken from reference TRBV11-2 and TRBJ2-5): EAGVAQSPRYKIIEKRQSVAFWCNPISGHATLYWYQQILGQGPKLLIQFQNNGVVDDSQLPKDRFSAERLKGVDSTLKIQPAKLEDSAVYLCTSSFSTGYNEQYFGPGTRLLVL.

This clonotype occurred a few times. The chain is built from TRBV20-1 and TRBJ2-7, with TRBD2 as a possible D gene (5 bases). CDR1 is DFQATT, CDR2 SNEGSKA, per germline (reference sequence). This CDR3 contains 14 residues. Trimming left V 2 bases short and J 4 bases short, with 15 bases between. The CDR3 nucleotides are TGCAGTGCTAGACCTGGCGCGGGCGGATACGAGCAGTACTTC. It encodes CSARPGAGGYEQYF.

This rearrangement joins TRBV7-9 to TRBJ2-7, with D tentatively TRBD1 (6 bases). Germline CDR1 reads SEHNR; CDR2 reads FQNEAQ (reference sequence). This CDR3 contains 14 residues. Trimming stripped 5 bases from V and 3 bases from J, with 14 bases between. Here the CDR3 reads CASSGRDILYEQYF. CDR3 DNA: TGTGCCAGCAGCGGTAGGGACATCCTCTACGAGCAGTACTTC. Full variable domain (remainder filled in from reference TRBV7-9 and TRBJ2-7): DTGVSQNPRHKITKRGQNVTFRCDPISEHNRLYWYRQTLGQGPEFLTYFQNEAQLEKSRLLSDRFSAERPKGSFSTLEIQRTEQGDSAMYLCASSGRDILYEQYFGPGTRLTVT.

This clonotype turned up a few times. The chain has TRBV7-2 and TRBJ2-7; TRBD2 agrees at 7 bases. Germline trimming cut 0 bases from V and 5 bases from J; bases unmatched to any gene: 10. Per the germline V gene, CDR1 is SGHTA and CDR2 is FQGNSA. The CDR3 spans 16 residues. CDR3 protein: CASSLAWREQFHEQYF. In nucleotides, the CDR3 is TGTGCCAGCAGCTTAGCGTGGCGGGAGCAGTTCCACGAGCAGTACTTC.

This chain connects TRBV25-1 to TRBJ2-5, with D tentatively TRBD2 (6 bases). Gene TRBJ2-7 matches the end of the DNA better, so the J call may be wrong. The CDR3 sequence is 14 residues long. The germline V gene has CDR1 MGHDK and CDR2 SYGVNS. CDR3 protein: CASSEGGGLSEQYF. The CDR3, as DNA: TGTGCCAGCAGTGAAGGGGGAGGCCTATCCGAGCAGTACTTC.

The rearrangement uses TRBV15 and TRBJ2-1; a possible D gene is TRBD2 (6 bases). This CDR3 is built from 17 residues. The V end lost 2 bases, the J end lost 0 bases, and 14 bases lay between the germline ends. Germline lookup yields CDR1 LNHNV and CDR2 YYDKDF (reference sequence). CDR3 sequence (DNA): TGTGCCACCAGCAGACCCGGGACTCTTGGCTCCTACAATGAGCAGTTCTTC. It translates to CATSRPGTLGSYNEQFF.

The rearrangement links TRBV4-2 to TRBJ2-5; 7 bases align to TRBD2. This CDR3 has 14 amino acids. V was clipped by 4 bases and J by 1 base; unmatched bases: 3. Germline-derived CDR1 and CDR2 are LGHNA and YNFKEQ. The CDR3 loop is CASSRGLTQETQYF. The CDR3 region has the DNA TGTGCCAGCAGCCGGGGACTAACCCAAGAGACCCAGTACTTC.

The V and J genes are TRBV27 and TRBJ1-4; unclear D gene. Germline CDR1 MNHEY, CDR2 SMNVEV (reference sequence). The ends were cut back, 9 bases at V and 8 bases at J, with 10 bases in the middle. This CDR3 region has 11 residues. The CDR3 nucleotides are TGTGCCAGGTGGGGAAGAGAAAAACTGTTTTTT. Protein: CARWGREKLFF.

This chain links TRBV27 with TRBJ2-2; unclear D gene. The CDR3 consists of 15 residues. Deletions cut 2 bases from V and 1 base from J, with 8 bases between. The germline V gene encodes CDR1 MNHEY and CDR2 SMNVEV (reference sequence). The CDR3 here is CASSLLRGNTGELFF. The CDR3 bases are TGTGCCAGCAGTTTACTCCGCGGGAACACCGGGGAGCTGTTTTTT.

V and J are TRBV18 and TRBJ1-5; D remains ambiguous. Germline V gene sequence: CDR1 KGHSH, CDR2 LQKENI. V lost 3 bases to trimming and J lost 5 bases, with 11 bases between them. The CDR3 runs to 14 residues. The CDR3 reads CASSPEDGYQPQHF. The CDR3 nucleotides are TGTGCCAGCTCACCCGAGGACGGTTATCAGCCCCAGCATTTT.

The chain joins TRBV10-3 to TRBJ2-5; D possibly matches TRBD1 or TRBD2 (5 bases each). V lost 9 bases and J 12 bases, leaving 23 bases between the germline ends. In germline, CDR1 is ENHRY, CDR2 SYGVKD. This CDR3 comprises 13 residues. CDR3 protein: CAMGPGIEVEKYF. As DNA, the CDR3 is TGTGCCATGGGGCCGGGGATTGAGGTCGAGAAGTACTTC.

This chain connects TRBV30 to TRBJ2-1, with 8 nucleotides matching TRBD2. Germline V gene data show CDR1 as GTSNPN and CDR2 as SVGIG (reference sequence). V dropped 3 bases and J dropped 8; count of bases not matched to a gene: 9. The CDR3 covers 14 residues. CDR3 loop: CAWRRGGRGDEQFF. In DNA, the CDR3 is TGTGCCTGGAGGCGGGGAGGGCGGGGGGATGAGCAGTTCTTC. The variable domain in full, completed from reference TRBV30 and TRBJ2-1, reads SQTIHQWPATLVQPVGSPLSLECTVEGTSNPNLYWYRQAAGRGLQLLFYSVGIGQISSEVPQNLSASRPQDRQFILSSKKLLLSDSGFYLCAWRRGGRGDEQFFGPGTRLTVL.

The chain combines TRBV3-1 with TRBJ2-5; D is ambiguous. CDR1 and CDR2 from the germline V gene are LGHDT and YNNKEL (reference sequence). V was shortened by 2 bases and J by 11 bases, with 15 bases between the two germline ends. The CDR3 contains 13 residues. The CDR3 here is CASSQSFPAEQYF. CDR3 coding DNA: TGTGCCAGCAGCCAATCGTTCCCCGCTGAGCAGTACTTC.

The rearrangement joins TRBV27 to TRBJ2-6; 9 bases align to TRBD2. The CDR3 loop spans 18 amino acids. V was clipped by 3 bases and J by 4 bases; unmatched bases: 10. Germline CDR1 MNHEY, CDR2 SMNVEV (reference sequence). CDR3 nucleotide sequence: TGTGCCAGCAGTTTTCGGGGTAGCGGGAGATCCGGGGCCAACGTCCTGACTTTC. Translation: CASSFRGSGRSGANVLTF.

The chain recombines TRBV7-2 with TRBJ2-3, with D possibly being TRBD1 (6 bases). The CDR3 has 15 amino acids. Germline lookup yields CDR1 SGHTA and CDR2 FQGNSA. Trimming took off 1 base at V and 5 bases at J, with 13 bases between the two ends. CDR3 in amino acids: CASSLVGQQGDTQYF. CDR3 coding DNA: TGTGCCAGCAGCTTAGTTGGACAACAGGGAGATACGCAGTATTTT.

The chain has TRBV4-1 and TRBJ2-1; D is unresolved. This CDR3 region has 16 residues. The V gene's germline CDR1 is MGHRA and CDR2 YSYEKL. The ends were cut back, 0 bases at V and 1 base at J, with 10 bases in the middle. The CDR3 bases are TGCGCCAGCAGCCAAGAGGGGATAACGTCCTACAATGAGCAGTTCTTC. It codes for CASSQEGITSYNEQFF.

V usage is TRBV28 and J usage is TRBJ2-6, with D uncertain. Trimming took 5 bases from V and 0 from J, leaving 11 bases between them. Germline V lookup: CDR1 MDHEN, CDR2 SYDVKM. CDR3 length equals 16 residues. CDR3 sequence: CASSPRLSSGANVLTF. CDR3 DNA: TGTGCCAGCAGTCCCCGACTGAGCTCTGGGGCCAACGTCCTGACTTTC. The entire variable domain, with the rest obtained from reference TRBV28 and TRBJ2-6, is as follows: DVKVTQSSRYLVKRTGEKVFLECVQDMDHENMFWYRQDPGLGLRLIYFSYDVKMKEKGDIPEGYSVSREKKERFSLILESASTNQTSMYLCASSPRLSSGANVLTFGAGSRLTVL.

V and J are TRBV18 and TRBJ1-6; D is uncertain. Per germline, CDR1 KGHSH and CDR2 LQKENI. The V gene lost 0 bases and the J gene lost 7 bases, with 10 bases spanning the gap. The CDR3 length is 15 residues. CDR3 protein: CASSPPRIRNSPLHF. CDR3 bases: TGTGCCAGCTCACCACCTAGGATAAGAAATTCACCCCTCCACTTT.